The 25 T cell receptor beta chains given below trace back to one sample, sequenced in a study of cytomegalovirus exposure and HLA in healthy donors. PCR primers comprised 60 Vbeta and 13 Jbeta primers. TCRdb's copy holds only in-frame clones and misses some; the assay was immunoSEQ multiplex PCR. The table shows 200,000 to 250,000 clones, with about three quarters occurring only once. Sequencing was carried out using PBMCs. All receptors come from a man aged 18 to 30 in good health and CMV-seronegative.

A few counts support this clone. One end of the junction fails to match germline, which may point to a read error. V is TRBV5-6 and J is TRBJ1-6, with D perhaps TRBD1 (5 bases). The CDR3 length is 12 residues. CDR1 is SGHDT and CDR2 is YYEEEE in the germline V gene. CDR3 DNA: TGTGCCAGCAGCTTGGCGGGTACAGGTGGAAACTTT. Encoded protein: CASSLAGTGGNF.

This clone was seen a single time. The genes are TRBV11-3 and TRBJ2-7, with 8 bases that match TRBD1. This CDR3 is built from 14 residues. Germline CDR1 reads SGHNT; CDR2 reads YENEEA. V shed 2 bases and J 5 bases; nucleotides not matched to a gene: 5. The CDR3: CASSLQGAEDEQYF. The CDR3 nucleotides read TGTGCCAGCAGCTTACAGGGGGCCGAGGACGAGCAGTACTTC.

The chain carries TRBV6-1 and TRBJ1-2; D possibly corresponds to TRBD1 (6 bases). The CDR3 extends over 11 amino acids. Germline V gene lookup returns CDR1 MNHNS and CDR2 SASEGT. Deletions cut 4 bases from V and 9 bases from J, with 9 bases between. The CDR3 coding sequence is TGTGCCAGCAGTGCTGGGGGCCGCTACACCTTC. This encodes CASSAGGRYTF.

V usage is TRBV4-3 and J usage is TRBJ2-7, with a possible D match to TRBD2 (5 bases). Germline values: CDR1 LGHNA, CDR2 YSLEER. CDR3 length: 16 residues. Between the trimmed V and J ends, which lost 0 bases and 0 bases, there was a span of 12 bases. Here the CDR3 DNA reads TGCGCCAGCAGCCAAGATTCTGGCGGGTTCTCCTACGAGCAGTACTTC. It specifies CASSQDSGGFSYEQYF.

J is TRBJ1-2 and V is TRBV6-5; 7 bases line up with TRBD1. V gave up 4 bases and J gave up 5 bases; unmatched junction bases: 10. This CDR3 region has 15 residues. In germline, CDR1 is MNHEY, CDR2 SVGAGI. CDR3 amino acids: CASSSADRTGYGYTF. The CDR3 DNA is TGTGCCAGCAGTTCAGCGGACAGGACCGGTTATGGCTACACCTTC.

Written as DNA, the CDR3 is TGTGCCAGCAGCCCTAATCCGACTAGCGGGGGGGCTAGGACCCAGTACTTC. It encodes CASSPNPTSGGARTQYF. The V call is TRBV9, the J call TRBJ2-5, with 14 nucleotides matching TRBD2. J gave up 7 bases and V 4 bases, and 12 bases lay outside the gene matches. The CDR3 is 17 amino acids. Germline V lookup: CDR1 SGDLS, CDR2 YYNGEE.

The chain couples TRBV27 to TRBJ2-2, with 8 bases fitting TRBD1. Losses at the gene ends were 3 bases for V and 8 bases for J; bases not matched to a gene: 11. CDR3 length: 16 residues. Germline CDR1 MNHEY, CDR2 SMNVEV (reference sequence). The CDR3 nucleotides read TGTGCCAGCAGTTTCTGGACAGGGAAGGGCATTGGGGAGCTGTTTTTT. Translation: CASSFWTGKGIGELFF.

V usage is TRBV5-4 and J usage is TRBJ2-2; 9 nucleotides agree with TRBD2. V was clipped by 3 bases and J by 0 bases; unmatched bases: 6. CDR1 and CDR2 from the germline V gene are SGHNT and YYREEE (reference sequence). The CDR3 contains 17 residues. CDR3 sequence: CASSSVAGVANTGELFF. The CDR3 DNA follows: TGTGCCAGCAGCTCCGTAGCGGGGGTAGCGAACACCGGGGAGCTGTTTTTT.

With respect to this clone: The junction and the germline gene differ at one end; a read error may be behind it. CDR3 nucleotide sequence: TGTTCCAGCAGCTTAATCGGGACAGGGGCTTCCTATGGCTACACCTTC. It translates to CSSSLIGTGASYGYTF. The chain joins TRBV7-9 to TRBJ1-2, with 10 bases identical to TRBD1. Germline V lookup: CDR1 SEHNR, CDR2 FQNEAQ (reference sequence). The CDR3 contains 16 residues. The whole variable domain, filled in from reference TRBV7-9 and TRBJ1-2, reads DTGVSQNPRHKITKRGQNVTFRCDPISEHNRLYWYRQTLGQGPEFLTYFQNEAQLEKSRLLSDRFSAERPKGSFSTLEIQRTEQGDSAMYLCSSSLIGTGASYGYTFGSGTRLTVV.

Details on this clone: Other DNA sequences from this sample encode an identical CDR3 as well. The chain combines TRBV7-2 with TRBJ1-1, with D unresolved. Trimming stripped 1 base from V and 5 bases from J, with 11 bases between. CDR1 SGHTA and CDR2 FQGNSA come from the germline V gene. The CDR3 covers 14 residues. CDR3 in DNA: TGTGCCAGCAGCTTAGGTAGCGGGAGGACTGAAGCTTTCTTT. Amino acid sequence: CASSLGSGRTEAFF.

The rearrangement joins TRBV10-3 to TRBJ1-1; 10 nucleotides align to TRBD1. The CDR3 covers 13 residues. J was trimmed by 5 bases and V by 11 bases; bases with no gene match: 8. Germline V lookup: CDR1 ENHRY, CDR2 SYGVKD. CDR3 nucleotides: TGTGCCGGTAGACAGGGGGCGACGACTGAAGCTTTCTTT. Residues: CAGRQGATTEAFF.

DNA for the CDR3: TGTGCCAGCAGCGTAGAGCGGGAGGTTACCGGGGAGCTGTTTTTT. Translation: CASSVEREVTGELFF. V usage is TRBV9 and J usage is TRBJ2-2, with 9 nucleotides matching TRBD2. Germline values: CDR1 SGDLS, CDR2 YYNGEE. CDR3 length: 15 residues. V shed 0 bases, J shed 5 bases, and the junction held 2 bases outside the gene matches.

This clone has just one count. The CDR3 bases are TGTGCCAGCAGTTTTCCTGTTGGGGGGGGAGGAGGTACGCAGTATTTT. It specifies CASSFPVGGGGGTQYF. The gene calls are TRBV27 and TRBJ2-3; 7 bases fit TRBD2. Losses at the gene ends were 3 bases for V and 8 bases for J; bases not matched to a gene: 14. Germline V gene data show CDR1 as MNHEY and CDR2 as SMNVEV (reference sequence). CDR3 length equals 16 residues.

Comment on this clone: The sample carries other DNA sequences with the same CDR3. This chain joins TRBV30 and TRBJ1-1; 7 bases are shared with TRBD1. Per germline, CDR1 GTSNPN and CDR2 SVGIG (reference sequence). V shed 4 bases and J 5 bases; nucleotides not matched to a gene: 7. CDR3 length: 13 residues. The CDR3 loop is CAWTTTGRTEAFF. CDR3 nucleotides: TGTGCCTGGACAACGACAGGGAGAACTGAAGCTTTCTTT.

A few counts support this clone. V usage is TRBV11-3 and J usage is TRBJ2-7; TRBD2 agrees at 7 bases. The germline CDR1 and CDR2 sequences are SGHNT and YENEEA. The CDR3 loop spans 14 amino acids. V was clipped by 4 bases and J by 2 bases; unmatched bases: 5. The CDR3 loop reads CASSSRAGAYEQYF. The DNA of the CDR3 is TGTGCCAGCAGCTCCCGCGCGGGGGCCTACGAGCAGTACTTC.

The V gene is TRBV19, the J gene TRBJ1-5, with D unclear. V was shortened by 3 bases and J by 4 bases, with 13 bases between the two germline ends. This CDR3 contains 15 residues. The germline CDR1 and CDR2 sequences are LNHDA and SQIVND (reference sequence). CDR3 sequence reads: CASSITGESNQPQHF. CDR3 DNA sequence: TGTGCCAGTAGTATTACCGGGGAGAGTAATCAGCCCCAGCATTTT. Looking up the rest from reference TRBV19 and TRBJ1-5 gives the full variable domain: DGGITQSPKYLFRKEGQNVTLSCEQNLNHDAMYWYRQDPGQGLRLIYYSQIVNDFQKGDIAEGYSVSREKKESFPLTVTSAQKNPTAFYLCASSITGESNQPQHFGDGTRLSIL.

The chain combines TRBV7-2 with TRBJ1-5, with D unresolved. V was trimmed by 5 bases and J by 1 base, leaving 12 bases between them. The CDR3 runs to 15 residues. Germline lookup yields CDR1 SGHTA and CDR2 FQGNSA. The CDR3 spells CASSGLTDSNQPQHF. CDR3 coding DNA: TGTGCCAGCAGCGGACTGACGGACAGCAATCAGCCCCAGCATTTT.

The rearrangement joins TRBV10-2 to TRBJ1-1; D remains unclear. CDR1 is WSHSY, CDR2 SAAADI, per germline. V was clipped by 4 bases and J by 5 bases, with 17 bases between them. The CDR3 sequence is 15 residues long. The CDR3: CASSGAGFRRTEAFF. Here the CDR3 DNA reads TGCGCCAGCAGTGGGGCGGGGTTTCGACGTACTGAAGCTTTCTTT.

The rearrangement links TRBV27 to TRBJ2-1; 9 bases align to TRBD1. The CDR3 contains 16 residues. Losses at the gene ends were 6 bases for V and 3 bases for J; bases not matched to a gene: 9. CDR1 and CDR2 (germline): MNHEY, SMNVEV (reference sequence). The CDR3 protein is CASSRGGQGNYNEQFF. The CDR3 DNA reads TGTGCCAGCAGCAGAGGGGGACAGGGCAACTACAATGAGCAGTTCTTC.

J is TRBJ2-7 and V is TRBV19; weak D call: TRBD1 (6 bases). Looked up from germline, CDR1 is LNHDA and CDR2 is SQIVND (reference sequence). V dropped 3 bases and J dropped 8 bases, with 17 bases sitting between them. CDR3 length equals 14 residues. CDR3 in DNA: TGTGCCAGTAGTATCGGAAGGGACAAAGGGAAGCAGTACTTC. It encodes CASSIGRDKGKQYF.

V usage is TRBV6-5 and J usage is TRBJ1-1; no clear D gene. The germline V gene encodes CDR1 MNHEY and CDR2 SVGAGI. V gave up 0 bases and J gave up 0 bases, with 8 bases separating them. The CDR3 covers 15 residues. The CDR3 DNA follows: TGTGCCAGCAGTTACTCCCCCCTAATGAACACTGAAGCTTTCTTT. This sequence encodes CASSYSPLMNTEAFF.

The chain uses TRBV27 and TRBJ1-1, with D possibly matching TRBD1 (5 bases). V was clipped by 2 bases and J by 1 base, with 8 bases between them. CDR1 is MNHEY, CDR2 SMNVEV, per germline (reference sequence). The CDR3 loop spans 14 amino acids. CDR3 loop: CASSLTTGNTEAFF. The CDR3 nucleotides read TGTGCCAGCAGTTTAACAACAGGGAACACTGAAGCTTTCTTT.

The gene calls are TRBV7-2 and TRBJ2-7, with D possibly being TRBD2 (6 bases). Germline CDR1 reads SGHTA; CDR2 reads FQGNSA. The CDR3 spans 14 residues. V was cut by 4 bases and J by 2 bases, with 12 bases left in between. CDR3 sequence reads: CASSSLGGPYEQYF. The DNA for the CDR3 is TGTGCCAGCAGCTCATTGGGAGGTCCCTACGAGCAGTACTTC.

The J gene is TRBJ2-1, the V gene TRBV7-8; D might be TRBD2 (5 bases). The CDR3 runs to 13 residues. CDR1 and CDR2 from the germline V gene are SGHVS and FQNEAQ. Between the trimmed V and J ends, which lost 5 bases and 6 bases, there was a span of 11 bases. DNA for the CDR3: TGTGCCAGCAGCCGACGGGGTACCAATGAGCAGTTCTTC. It yields the protein CASSRRGTNEQFF.

The V gene is TRBV5-1, the J gene TRBJ2-5; 13 nucleotides line up with TRBD2. Germline-derived CDR1 and CDR2 are SGHRS and YFSETQ. The CDR3 runs 16 residues. The V segment lost 4 bases and the J segment 1 base; nucleotides outside the gene matches: 4. Here the CDR3 DNA reads TGCGCCAGCAGCGTGCGACTAGCGGGAGGCCAAGAGACCCAGTACTTC. Translating it yields CASSVRLAGGQETQYF. The full variable domain, its missing parts supplied by reference TRBV5-1 and TRBJ2-5, is KAGVTQTPRYLIKTRGQQVTLSCSPISGHRSVSWYQQTPGQGLQFLFEYFSETQRNKGNFPGRFSGRQFSNSRSEMNVSTLELGDSALYLCASSVRLAGGQETQYFGPGTRLLVL.